This TCR beta chain was sequenced in a study of CD8 T cells in ankylosing spondylitis. Notes on this clonotype: The antigen remains unidentified.

Findings of the study overall: Enrichment of disease-linked clones was reportedly significant in matched ankylosing spondylitis synovial fluid. Ankylosing spondylitis blood appeared to be characterized by a TCR beta motif of several highly homologous variants.

The CDR3 consists of 16 residues. Germline CDR1 SGHNT, CDR2 YYREEE (reference sequence). V lost 0 bases to trimming and J lost 3 bases; unmatched junction nucleotides: 2. The TCR beta libraries were generated through quantitative 5'-RACE incorporating molecular barcodes. TCRdb analysed the 5' RACE reads with MiXCR anew, one entry per CDR3 protein. This sample has 330,000 or so distinct CDR3 sequences, with roughly 8% found just once. The chain is built from TRBV5-4 and TRBJ1-4; 10 nucleotides line up with TRBD1. Material for sequencing was blood, either unsorted or a sorted T cell fraction (not recorded which). The clonotype was recovered from a male donor with ankylosing spondylitis. The CDR3 region is CASSLGQGAANEKLFF. In nucleotides, the CDR3 is TGTGCCAGCAGCTTGGGACAGGGGGCGGCTAATGAAAAACTGTTTTTT.